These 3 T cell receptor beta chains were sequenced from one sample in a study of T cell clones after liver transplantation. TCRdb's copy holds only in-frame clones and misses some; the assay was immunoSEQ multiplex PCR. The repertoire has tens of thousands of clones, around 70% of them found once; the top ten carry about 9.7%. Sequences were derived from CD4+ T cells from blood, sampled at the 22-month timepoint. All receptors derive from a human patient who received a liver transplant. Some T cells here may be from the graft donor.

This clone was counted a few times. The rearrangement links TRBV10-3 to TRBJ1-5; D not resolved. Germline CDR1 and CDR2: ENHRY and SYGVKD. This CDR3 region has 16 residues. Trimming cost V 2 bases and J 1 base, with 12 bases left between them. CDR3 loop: CAISEGEFVSNQPQHF. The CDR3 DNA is TGTGCCATCAGTGAGGGTGAGTTCGTGAGCAATCAGCCCCAGCATTTT.

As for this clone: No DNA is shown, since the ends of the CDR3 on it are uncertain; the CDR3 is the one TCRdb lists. CDR3 region: CASSSSGLAGLADTQYF. The chain couples TRBV28 to TRBJ2-3; no DNA check was done on the table's D call, TRBD2. Germline CDR1 and CDR2: MDHEN and SYDVKM. The CDR3 adds up to 17 amino acids, both ends counted.

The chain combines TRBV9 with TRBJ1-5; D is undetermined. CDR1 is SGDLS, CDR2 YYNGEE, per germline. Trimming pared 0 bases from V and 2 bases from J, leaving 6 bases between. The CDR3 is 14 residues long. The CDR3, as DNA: TGTGCCAGCAGCGTAGAACCAGGCAATCAGCCCCAGCATTTT. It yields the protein CASSVEPGNQPQHF. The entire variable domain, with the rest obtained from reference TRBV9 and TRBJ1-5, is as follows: DSGVTQTPKHLITATGQRVTLRCSPRSGDLSVYWYQQSLDQGLQFLIQYYNGEERAKGNILERFSAQQFPDLHSELNLSSLELGDSALYFCASSVEPGNQPQHFGDGTRLSIL.